Below, 22 T cell receptor beta chains from the same sample are listed, as sequenced in a study of type 1 and type 2 diabetes patients. Genomic DNA was the PCR template. A primer set of 30 forward and 13 reverse primers amplified the CDR3. TCRdb re-analysed the multiplex PCR reads in MiXCR, keeping a single row per CDR3 protein. The sample includes 270,000 or so distinct CDR3 sequences, more than 45% seen only once; the top ten take around 13%. The specimen was peripheral blood mononuclear cells (PBMCs). The receptors shown here come from a man between 18 and 35 years old with type 2 diabetes.

This clonotype has just a few counts. The V and J genes are TRBV2 and TRBJ1-2; TRBD1 matches 7 bases. V lost 4 bases and J lost 10; bases outside the gene matches: 6. The CDR3 spans 12 residues. Germline V gives CDR1 SNHLY, CDR2 FYNNEI. CDR3 sequence reads: CASSVQGNDYTF. The CDR3 bases are TGTGCCAGCAGTGTACAGGGGAATGACTACACCTTC. Full variable domain (missing parts from reference TRBV2 and TRBJ1-2): EPEVTQTPSHQVTQMGQEVILRCVPISNHLYFYWYRQILGQKVEFLVSFYNNEISEKSEIFDDQFSVERPDGSNFTLKIRSTKLEDSAMYFCASSVQGNDYTFGSGTRLTVV.

The table lists this clonotype with many counts. This chain connects TRBV15 to TRBJ1-1; D unclear. V lost 7 bases, J lost 3 bases, and 9 bases lay in between. The CDR3 loop spans 12 amino acids. Germline loops: CDR1 LNHNV, CDR2 YYDKDF (reference sequence). CDR3 sequence: CATNSGDTEAFF. The CDR3 region has the DNA TGTGCCACCAATAGTGGGGACACTGAAGCTTTCTTT.

This clonotype has only a few counts. The CDR3 region has the DNA TGTGCCAGTAACGCGGTCTCCTACGAGCAGTACTTC. Its protein product is CASNAVSYEQYF. The V and J genes are TRBV2 and TRBJ2-7; D unresolved. The CDR3 has 12 residues. Germline V gives CDR1 SNHLY, CDR2 FYNNEI. The ends were cut back, 9 bases at V and 0 bases at J, with 9 bases in the middle.

The table lists this clonotype with many counts. V gene TRBV7-2 combines with J gene TRBJ2-5; possibly TRBD1 for D (6 bases). V was pared by 4 bases and J by 5 bases, with 11 bases between. CDR3 length: 13 amino acids. Germline V gene sequence: CDR1 SGHTA, CDR2 FQGNSA. The CDR3 loop reads CASSSGVMETQYF. As DNA, the CDR3 is TGTGCCAGCAGCTCAGGGGTTATGGAGACCCAGTACTTC.

The chain couples TRBV4-3 to TRBJ2-5; 8 bases match TRBD2. The CDR3 totals 15 residues. The junction had 10 bases not matched to a gene; V was cut back by 5 bases and J by 5 bases. Germline V gene sequence: CDR1 LGHNA, CDR2 YSLEER. The CDR3 spells CASSYAGGLGETQYF. The CDR3 nucleotides read TGCGCCAGCAGCTACGCGGGGGGACTCGGGGAGACCCAGTACTTC.

In this sample, this clonotype turned up once. This chain links TRBV5-1 with TRBJ2-1; TRBD2 matches 7 bases. Germline assignment: CDR1 SGHRS and CDR2 YFSETQ. Trimming at V came to 4 bases and at J to 5 bases, leaving 18 bases not matched to a gene. The CDR3 sequence is 18 residues long. This CDR3 is CASSPVGRERAKDNEQFF. CDR3 DNA: TGCGCCAGCAGCCCCGTAGGGAGGGAGAGGGCAAAGGACAATGAGCAGTTCTTC.

To note about this clonotype: The junction departs from germline at one end; a sequencing error may be responsible. The gene calls are TRBV27 and TRBJ2-2; the D gene is possibly TRBD1 (6 bases). This CDR3 has 14 amino acids. Germline CDR1 and CDR2: MNHEY and SMNVEV (reference sequence). As DNA, the CDR3 is TGTGCCAGCACCGCAGGGGTCGGCGCCGGGGAGCTGGTTTTT. Amino acid sequence: CASTAGVGAGELVF.

Remarks on this clonotype: This sequence may be a read error, since a much larger clone differs from it by one base. The chain employs TRBV2 and TRBJ1-1; D perhaps matches TRBD1 (6 bases). The germline gives CDR1 SNHLY, CDR2 FYNNEI. The CDR3 runs to 14 residues. The V end was cut by 6 bases, the J end by 5 bases, with 16 bases between. Written as DNA, the CDR3 is TGTGCCAGCAGAGACCCAGGGGACAAAACTGAAGCTTTCTTT. Encoded protein: CASRDPGDKTEAFF. The whole variable domain, filled in from reference TRBV2 and TRBJ1-1, reads EPEVTQTPSHQVTQMGQEVILRCVPISNHLYFYWYRQILGQKVEFLVSFYNNEISEKSEIFDDQFSVERPDGSNFTLKIRSTKLEDSAMYFCASRDPGDKTEAFFGQGTRLTVV.

The V and J genes are TRBV20-1 and TRBJ2-7; maybe TRBD2 (6 bases). From germline, CDR1 is DFQATT and CDR2 SNEGSKA (reference sequence). The CDR3 contains 14 residues. V was trimmed by 0 bases and J by 3 bases, leaving 12 bases between them. CDR3 sequence (DNA): TGCAGTGCTAGAGATTCAAGTAGCGGCTACGAGCAGTACTTC. Encoded protein: CSARDSSSGYEQYF.

V gene TRBV20-1 combines with J gene TRBJ2-2; D assignment may be TRBD1 or TRBD2 (6 bases each). This CDR3 spans 13 amino acids. The ends were cut back, 3 bases at V and 6 bases at J, with 11 bases in the middle. In germline, CDR1 is DFQATT, CDR2 SNEGSKA (reference sequence). The DNA of the CDR3 is TGCAGTGCTAGGGGGGGCGGCGCCGGGGAGCTGTTTTTT. This sequence encodes CSARGGGAGELFF.

V is TRBV28 and J is TRBJ2-1, with D tentatively TRBD1 or TRBD2 (5 bases each). CDR1 is MDHEN, CDR2 SYDVKM, per germline. The CDR3 has 16 residues. The V end was cut by 3 bases, the J end by 3 bases, with 15 bases between. CDR3 residues: CASSFGAGASYNEQFF. In DNA form, the CDR3 reads TGTGCCAGCAGTTTCGGGGCAGGAGCTAGCTACAATGAGCAGTTCTTC.

This clonotype was seen only a few times. V is TRBV20-1 and J is TRBJ1-1; D is unclear. CDR1 and CDR2 from the germline V gene are DFQATT and SNEGSKA (reference sequence). CDR3 length: 10 residues. Trimming removed 3 bases from V and 6 bases from J, with 5 bases in between. The CDR3 DNA sequence: TGCAGTGCTAGGGTGGCTGAAGCTTTCTTT. Encoded protein: CSARVAEAFF.

This clonotype has more than one count but fewer than ten. The V and J genes are TRBV7-2 and TRBJ2-4; maybe TRBD2 (6 bases). The CDR3 is made up of 13 amino acids. V lost 2 bases and J 8 bases, leaving 10 bases between the germline ends. Germline lookup yields CDR1 SGHTA and CDR2 FQGNSA. This CDR3 reads CASSLNRRDIQYF. The CDR3 DNA reads TGTGCCAGCAGCTTAAATAGGAGGGACATTCAGTACTTC.

Note on this clonotype: One junction end does not reproduce the germline sequence, and a read error may be involved. This chain joins TRBV12-5 and TRBJ1-2; TRBD1 agrees at 8 bases. This CDR3 comprises 16 residues. The V gene's germline CDR1 is LGHNT and CDR2 FRNRAP. The CDR3 DNA is TGTGCTAGTGGTTTGGGAGGGGACAGGACCCTCTATGGCTGCACCTTC. Translating gives CASGLGGDRTLYGCTF.

J is TRBJ2-5 and V is TRBV19; D might be TRBD2 (6 bases). Per germline, CDR1 LNHDA and CDR2 SQIVND (reference sequence). The length of the CDR3 is 13 residues. V lost 7 bases and J lost 0, with 9 bases in between. In DNA form, the CDR3 reads TGTGCCAGTAACGGGGGAAACCAAGAGACCCAGTACTTC. This translates into CASNGGNQETQYF.

V is TRBV6-2 or TRBV6-3 and J is TRBJ1-6, with 8 positions matching TRBD1. This CDR3 region has 13 residues. CDR1 and CDR2 from the germline V gene are MNHEY and SVGEGT. V was pared by 6 bases and J by 7 bases, with 2 bases of the junction left unmatched. The CDR3 is CASSRGQNSPLHF. The CDR3 DNA reads as TGTGCCAGCAGCAGGGGGCAAAATTCACCCCTCCACTTT.

The rearrangement joins TRBV7-6 to TRBJ1-1; D is possibly TRBD1 (5 bases). CDR3 length equals 15 residues. V shed 1 base and J shed 4 bases, with 13 bases lying between them. Germline values: CDR1 SGHVS, CDR2 FNYEAQ. The CDR3 DNA follows: TGTGCCAGCAGCTTAGGTCGGGGGATCGGCACTGAAGCTTTCTTT. The encoded protein is CASSLGRGIGTEAFF.

The chain has TRBV9 and TRBJ2-2, with TRBD2 as a possible D gene (5 bases). Trimming pared 3 bases from V and 0 bases from J, leaving 12 bases between. This CDR3 has 16 amino acids. Germline values: CDR1 SGDLS, CDR2 YYNGEE. CDR3: CASSAGLATNTGELFF. The CDR3 region has the DNA TGTGCCAGCAGCGCCGGACTGGCAACGAACACCGGGGAGCTGTTTTTT.

The chain combines TRBV6-1 with TRBJ1-1, with a tentative D call TRBD1 (5 bases). V gave up 2 bases and J gave up 1 base, with 8 bases separating them. Per germline, CDR1 MNHNS and CDR2 SASEGT. CDR3 length equals 14 residues. In DNA form, the CDR3 reads TGTGCCAGCAGTGAAACCGGGGCGAACACTGAAGCTTTCTTT. It specifies CASSETGANTEAFF.

The chain has TRBV10-2 and TRBJ1-1; D not resolved. Germline V gene lookup returns CDR1 WSHSY and CDR2 SAAADI. Trimming stripped 0 bases from V and 4 bases from J, with 6 bases between. The CDR3 is made up of 13 amino acids. This chain's CDR3 is CASSESGSTEAFF. In nucleotides, the CDR3 is TGCGCCAGCAGTGAGTCAGGATCCACTGAAGCTTTCTTT.

In the case of this clonotype: Likely a read error: the CDR3 ends without its conserved phenylalanine or tryptophan. CDR3 sequence reads: CASSPGQGTYNEQFL. The CDR3 DNA sequence: TGTGCCAGCAGTCCGGGACAGGGGACCTACAATGAGCAGTTCCTC. This rearrangement joins TRBV6-1 to TRBJ2-5; 10 bases align to TRBD1. The DNA end lines up better with TRBJ2-1; the J call may be wrong. This CDR3 has 15 residues. The V gene's germline CDR1 is MNHNS and CDR2 SASEGT.

J is TRBJ2-1 and V is TRBV2, with a weak D call TRBD2 (5 bases). Trimming pared 2 bases from V and 15 bases from J, leaving 14 bases between. Germline assignment: CDR1 SNHLY and CDR2 FYNNEI. The CDR3 sequence is 12 residues long. CDR3 DNA: TGTGCCAGCAGTGAATCGTACGCCCGGGGGTTCTTC. It specifies CASSESYARGFF.